These T cell receptor beta chains were read from a single sample in a study of cytomegalovirus exposure and HLA in healthy donors. Method: immunoSEQ multiplex PCR; TCRdb's copy keeps in-frame clones and lacks some. The sample has roughly 110,000 clones, more than 65% seen once. Sequenced sample: PBMCs. The receptors were gathered from a woman in her 30s in good health and CMV-seronegative. CDR3s include the opening cysteine and the closing phenylalanine or tryptophan. A D gene is named only where the DNA matches it firmly. Size is stated for part of the rows, as once, few or many counts, or as a class when the clone is expanded.

TRBV21-1	TRBJ2-3	NA	17	NA	CASSTIDSSLLTDMQYF	TGTGCCAGCAGCACTATCGACAGTTCCCTCCTCACAGATATGCAGTATTTT
TRBV5-1	TRBJ2-3	NA	15	NA	CASSSPEEIPDTQYF	TGCGCCAGCAGCTCTCCGGAGGAGATCCCAGATACGCAGTATTTT
TRBV10-2	TRBJ2-5	NA	17	TRBD2	CASSDPTSGRVEETQYF	TGCGCCAGCAGTGACCCCACAAGCGGGAGGGTCGAAGAGACCCAGTACTTC
TRBV18	TRBJ1-1	NA	17	NA	CASSPWGPRVRNTEAFF	TGTGCCAGCTCACCATGGGGGCCCAGGGTCCGGAACACTGAAGCTTTCTTT
TRBV4-3	TRBJ2-7	NA	14	NA	CASSQGSGSYEQYF	TGCGCCAGCAGCCAAGGCTCCGGCTCCTACGAGCAGTACTTC
TRBV6-5	TRBJ2-6	NA	15	NA	CASRQGTTGANVLTF	TGTGCCAGCCGGCAGGGTACAACTGGGGCCAACGTCCTGACTTTC
TRBV7-9	TRBJ1-2	NA	14	NA	CASSLGTGIYGYTF	TGTGCCAGCAGCTTAGGAACAGGGATCTATGGCTACACCTTC
TRBV28	TRBJ1-5	NA	12	NA	CASSQDIKPQHF	TGTGCCAGCAGTCAAGACATTAAGCCCCAGCATTTT
TRBV30	TRBJ1-1	NA	17	NA	CAWRMGAGSQGNTEAFF	TGTGCCTGGAGGATGGGGGCAGGGTCCCAGGGGAACACTGAAGCTTTCTTT
TRBV7-2	TRBJ2-4	NA	16	NA	CASSLEPGRAKNIQYF	TGTGCCAGCAGCTTAGAGCCCGGGAGAGCCAAAAACATTCAGTACTTC
TRBV4-3	TRBJ2-5	NA	13	TRBD1	CASSQDRGETQYF	TGCGCCAGCAGCCAGGACAGGGGTGAGACCCAGTACTTC
TRBV11-2	TRBJ1-2	NA	14	NA	CASSLVPGIWGYTF	TGTGCCAGCAGCTTAGTTCCGGGGATATGGGGCTACACCTTC
TRBV7-9	TRBJ1-1	NA	11	NA	CASSLASSAFF	TGTGCCAGCAGCTTAGCCTCCTCGGCTTTCTTT
TRBV27	TRBJ2-5	NA	17	TRBD1	CASSLSGQWGIGETQYF	TGTGCCAGCAGTTTATCGGGACAGTGGGGAATTGGGGAGACCCAGTACTTC
TRBV5-1	TRBJ1-1	NA	17	NA	CASSLYEGGRGGPEAFF	TGCGCCAGCAGCCTCTACGAGGGGGGGAGGGGAGGACCTGAAGCTTTCTTT
TRBV4-1	TRBJ2-7	NA	15	TRBD2	CASSQEKGLAYEQYF	TGCGCCAGCAGCCAAGAGAAGGGACTAGCCTACGAGCAGTACTTC
TRBV7-8	TRBJ2-2	NA	17	NA	CASSLGPPGLNTGELFF	TGTGCCAGCAGCCTAGGACCGCCGGGACTGAACACCGGGGAGCTGTTTTTT
TRBV5-1	TRBJ2-5	NA	18	TRBD2	CASSSGLAGGSYQETQYF	TGCGCCAGCAGCTCGGGACTAGCGGGAGGCTCGTACCAAGAGACCCAGTACTTC
TRBV7-9	TRBJ1-2	NA	15	TRBD1	CASSLAGTEFSGYTF	TGTGCCAGCAGCTTAGCTGGGACAGAATTTAGTGGCTACACCTTC
TRBV23-1	TRBJ1-1	NA	14	TRBD1	CASSRPGGNHEAFF	TGCGCCAGCAGTCGGCCAGGGGGAAACCATGAAGCTTTCTTT
TRBV5-6	TRBJ2-1	NA	14	NA	CASSLAVSYNEQFF	TGTGCCAGCAGCTTGGCGGTCTCCTACAATGAGCAGTTCTTC
TRBV27	TRBJ2-1	NA	16	TRBD2	CASSFSGLVGYNEQFF	TGTGCCAGCAGTTTTTCGGGACTAGTGGGGTACAATGAGCAGTTCTTC
TRBV6-5	TRBJ1-2	NA	15	TRBD1	CASSYLRTGIYGYTF	TGTGCCAGCAGTTACCTGCGGACAGGGATCTATGGCTACACCTTC
TRBV7-6	TRBJ1-5	NA	17	TRBD1	CASSLLSLGTGTSPQHF	TGTGCCAGCAGCTTGCTTAGTCTGGGGACAGGAACTAGTCCCCAGCATTTT
TRBV27	TRBJ1-2	NA	16	TRBD1	CASSLSPTGRGYGYTF	TGTGCCAGCAGTTTATCCCCGACAGGGCGCGGCTATGGCTACACCTTC
TRBV7-9	TRBJ2-5	NA	14	NA	CASSLWTEQETQYF	TGTGCCAGCAGCTTGTGGACAGAGCAAGAGACCCAGTACTTC
TRBV7-8	TRBJ2-3	NA	17	TRBD2	CASSLSLRDYRTDTQYF	TGTGCCAGCAGCCTCTCCTTACGGGACTACCGCACAGATACGCAGTATTTT
TRBV19	TRBJ1-3	few	16	TRBD1	CASGRTGFLTGNTIYF	TGTGCCAGTGGACGGACAGGGTTCCTCACTGGAAACACCATATATTTT
TRBV6-6	TRBJ1-2	NA	15	TRBD1	CASTKGAERNYGYTF	TGTGCCAGCACCAAGGGGGCAGAGAGGAACTATGGCTACACCTTC
TRBV7-9	TRBJ1-4	NA	15	NA	CASSFMPGTGEKLFF	TGTGCCAGCAGCTTCATGCCAGGCACTGGTGAAAAACTGTTTTTT
TRBV6-4	TRBJ2-3	once	15	NA	CASSDGKGYTDTQYF	TGTGCCAGCAGTGATGGTAAGGGGTACACAGATACGCAGTATTTT
TRBV15	TRBJ2-7	NA	14	TRBD1	CATSTGTEVYEQYF	TGTGCCACCAGCACCGGGACAGAAGTCTACGAGCAGTACTTC
TRBV7-2	TRBJ1-1	NA	16	NA	CASSLRGESLNTEAFF	TGTGCCAGCAGCTTAAGAGGTGAAAGTTTGAACACTGAAGCTTTCTTT
TRBV12-2	TRBJ2-7	NA	13	NA	CASRFPRRGQQYF	TGTGCAAGTCGCTTTCCGCGGCGAGGGCAGCAGTACTTC
TRBV5-1	TRBJ1-1	NA	13	TRBD1	CASSLDRITEAFF	TGCGCTAGCAGCTTGGACAGGATCACTGAAGCTTTCTTT
TRBV7-6	TRBJ2-1	NA	17	NA	CASSLDSGVASYNEQFF	TGTGCCAGCAGCTTAGACTCAGGGGTAGCGTCCTACAATGAGCAGTTCTTC
TRBV30	TRBJ1-2	medium-sized	14	NA	CAWTIGGRDYGYTF	TGTGCCTGGACTATTGGGGGCCGGGACTATGGCTACACCTTC
TRBV6-5	TRBJ1-1	few	15	TRBD1	CASSWTPGGFTEAFF	TGTGCCAGCAGTTGGACACCAGGGGGTTTCACTGAAGCTTTCTTT
TRBV11-2	TRBJ1-2	once	13	NA	CASSLEIQDGYTF	TGTGCCAGCAGCTTAGAGATCCAGGATGGCTACACCTTC
TRBV30	TRBJ1-1	NA	15	TRBD1	CAWSPQTGSKTEAFF	TGTGCCTGGAGTCCTCAGACAGGGAGTAAGACTGAAGCTTTCTTT
TRBV9	TRBJ1-3	once	14	NA	CASSGADSGNTIYF	TGTGCCAGCAGCGGTGCAGACTCTGGAAACACCATATATTTT
TRBV11-2	TRBJ2-5	NA	16	TRBD2	CASSLDLLAEEETQYF	TGTGCCAGCAGCTTAGACTTACTAGCGGAGGAAGAGACCCAGTACTTC
TRBV30	TRBJ1-1	NA	13	TRBD1	CAGTGQLNTEAFF	TGTGCCGGAACGGGACAGCTGAACACTGAAGCTTTCTTT
TRBV6-1	TRBJ1-6	NA	14	TRBD1	CAGGQQIYNSPLHF	TGTGCCGGGGGACAGCAGATCTATAATTCACCCCTCCACTTT
TRBV7-2	TRBJ2-1	NA	15	TRBD2	CASSRRTSGHNEQFF	TGTGCCAGCAGTCGTCGGACTAGCGGTCACAATGAGCAGTTCTTC
TRBV6-6	TRBJ2-1	NA	12	NA	CASSWGRNEQFF	TGTGCCAGCAGTTGGGGCCGAAATGAGCAGTTCTTC
TRBV15	TRBJ1-1	NA	17	NA	CATSRWRVGDSVTEAFF	TGTGCCACCAGCAGATGGAGGGTTGGCGATTCGGTCACTGAAGCTTTCTTT
TRBV14	TRBJ2-1	once	13	TRBD1	CASSQDGTGKEFF	TGTGCCAGCAGCCAAGATGGGACAGGTAAAGAGTTCTTC